Listed here are 28 T cell receptor beta chains from one sample, sequenced in a study of blood T cells in healthy people across ages. A J-beta primer mix and a sample-barcoded 5' primer were used in a second PCR of about 6 to 12 cycles. TCRdb itself ran the 5' RACE reads through MiXCR, one entry per CDR3 protein. The data contain fewer than 800,000 distinct CDR3 sequences, just under 25% of them singletons. These data were also reused for a study on T cells of mothers and their children.

What was sequenced was blood. These receptors were taken from a boy aged 10-17 years in good health.

The genes are TRBV7-2 and TRBJ2-3, with 7 bases aligning to TRBD1. The CDR3 contains 16 residues. Losses at the gene ends were 2 bases for V and 2 bases for J; bases not matched to a gene: 7. Germline lookup yields CDR1 SGHTA and CDR2 FQGNSA. For the CDR3, the DNA is TGTGCCAGCAGCTTAAGTTTGGGACAGCTCACAGATACGCAGTATTTT. Translating it yields CASSLSLGQLTDTQYF.

CDR3 DNA sequence: TGTGCCACGCGAACAGGGTTGGCTGAGCAGTTCTTC. It specifies CATRTGLAEQFF. This rearrangement joins TRBV6-2 or TRBV6-3 to TRBJ2-1; the D gene is possibly TRBD1 (6 bases). The V gene's germline CDR1 is MNHEY and CDR2 SVGEGT. The CDR3 contains 12 residues. The V gene lost 10 bases and the J gene lost 9 bases, with 16 bases spanning the gap.

This clonotype was observed a handful of times. The CDR3 DNA reads TGCAGCGTCGGAGAAACTGGGGCCAACGTCCTGACTTTC. This sequence encodes CSVGETGANVLTF. The genes are TRBV29-1 and TRBJ2-6; D uncertain. Per germline, CDR1 SQVTM and CDR2 ANQGSEA. The CDR3 is 13 residues long. Trimming shortened V by 6 bases and J by 2 bases, and 8 bases separated the two germline ends. The variable domain in full, with the rest retrieved from reference TRBV29-1 and TRBJ2-6, is SAVISQKPSRDICQRGTSLTIQCQVDSQVTMMFWYRQQPGQSLTLIATANQGSEATYESGFVIDKFPISRPNLTFSTLTVSNMSPEDSSIYLCSVGETGANVLTFGAGSRLTVL.

The chain recombines TRBV29-1 with TRBJ2-7; TRBD2 matches at 8 bases. Germline CDR1 and CDR2: SQVTM and ANQGSEA. This CDR3 spans 12 amino acids. J lost 3 bases, V lost 4 bases, and 2 bases had no gene match. DNA for the CDR3: TGCAGCGTTGTAGCGGGATACTACGAGCAGTACTTC. Translating it yields CSVVAGYYEQYF.

This chain links TRBV28 with TRBJ2-7; 8 positions agree with TRBD2. V was pared by 6 bases and J by 1 base, with 11 bases of the junction left unmatched. CDR3 length equals 16 residues. The germline gives CDR1 MDHEN, CDR2 SYDVKM. CDR3: CASSSSLAGLSYEQYF. In DNA form, the CDR3 reads TGTGCCAGCAGCTCATCGTTAGCGGGACTATCCTACGAGCAGTACTTC.

This clonotype was counted a single time. At one end the junction does not follow the germline gene, possibly because of a read error. The V call is TRBV6-6, the J call TRBJ2-5; D might be TRBD1 (6 bases). The germline V gene encodes CDR1 MNHNY and CDR2 SVGAGI (reference sequence). The CDR3 has 15 residues. Here the CDR3 reads CSSSYSLQGQETQYF. In DNA, the CDR3 is TGTTCCAGCAGTTACTCATTACAGGGACAAGAGACCCAGTACTTC.

This clonotype was detected once. V is TRBV5-1 and J is TRBJ2-5, with a weak D call TRBD1 (5 bases). The CDR3 contains 13 residues. Germline loops: CDR1 SGHRS, CDR2 YFSETQ. V was cut by 2 bases and J by 5 bases, with 10 bases left in between. The CDR3 region has the DNA TGCGCCAGCAGCTTACAGGTTAAGGAGACCCAGTACTTC. Encoded protein: CASSLQVKETQYF. Full variable domain (missing parts from reference TRBV5-1 and TRBJ2-5): KAGVTQTPRYLIKTRGQQVTLSCSPISGHRSVSWYQQTPGQGLQFLFEYFSETQRNKGNFPGRFSGRQFSNSRSEMNVSTLELGDSALYLCASSLQVKETQYFGPGTRLLVL.

This clonotype has just a few counts. The genes are TRBV14 and TRBJ1-4, with D unresolved. The CDR3 contains 15 residues. Looked up from germline, CDR1 is SGHDN and CDR2 is FVKESK. Trimming removed 0 bases from V and 3 bases from J, with 8 bases in between. CDR3 nucleotides: TGTGCCAGCAGCCAAGAGTTGGGCCCTAATGAAAAACTGTTTTTT. It translates to CASSQELGPNEKLFF.

As DNA, the CDR3 is TGTGCCAGCAGCGCCTCCCTGGGGACGTACAATGAGCAGTTCTTC. Its translation: CASSASLGTYNEQFF. The chain employs TRBV6-2 or TRBV6-3 and TRBJ2-1; D is possibly TRBD1 or TRBD2 (5 bases each). This CDR3 has 15 residues. Germline V CDR1 and CDR2: MNHEY, SVGEGT. Trimming cost V 6 bases and J 4 bases, with 16 bases left between them.

The chain recombines TRBV12-3 or TRBV12-4 with TRBJ2-1; D is undetermined. The CDR3 extends over 14 amino acids. With 1 base removed from V and 5 bases from J, the gap between germline ends came to 9 bases. CDR3 DNA: TGTGCCAGCAGTTTAGTGGAAAGGGACAATGAGCAGTTCTTC. This gives the protein CASSLVERDNEQFF.

This clonotype occurred a few times. The chain joins TRBV3-1 to TRBJ2-2; D unresolved. The CDR3 is 12 residues long. V lost 3 bases to trimming and J lost 8 bases, with 7 bases between them. Germline CDR1 reads LGHDT; CDR2 reads YNNKEL (reference sequence). The CDR3 coding sequence is TGTGCCAGCAGCCATCTTGCGGGGGAGCTGTTTTTT. Translated, it gives CASSHLAGELFF.

The V and J genes are TRBV7-2 and TRBJ2-7, with a weak D call TRBD1 (5 bases). Germline assignment: CDR1 SGHTA and CDR2 FQGNSA. There are 13 residues in the CDR3. V shed 5 bases and J shed 2 bases, with 10 bases lying between them. CDR3 sequence (DNA): TGTGCCAGCAGCGGTGCAGGGACCTACGAGCAGTACTTC. Translating it yields CASSGAGTYEQYF.

CDR3: CASRPPNYEQYF. As DNA, the CDR3 is TGTGCAAGTCGCCCCCCTAACTACGAGCAGTACTTC. The chain couples TRBV12-2 to TRBJ2-7; TRBD1 is the table's D call, not checked against the DNA. TRBV12-2 is a documented pseudogene. This CDR3 has 12 residues.

The chain is built from TRBV20-1 and TRBJ1-1; D uncertain. The CDR3 is 14 amino acids. Germline loops: CDR1 DFQATT, CDR2 SNEGSKA (reference sequence). V lost 0 bases and J lost 1, with 9 bases in between. CDR3 coding DNA: TGCAGTGCTAGAGAACCCGGACCGAACACTGAAGCTTTCTTT. Its protein product is CSAREPGPNTEAFF.

This clonotype showed up just a few times. The chain is built from TRBV6-4 and TRBJ2-3, with 7 bases identical to TRBD2. There are 15 residues in the CDR3. Trimming removed 2 bases from V and 0 bases from J; junction bases left unmatched: 2. Germline CDR1 MRHNA, CDR2 SNTAGT. Written as DNA, the CDR3 is TGTGCCAGCAGTGACCTGGGACTAAGCACAGATACGCAGTATTTT. Protein product: CASSDLGLSTDTQYF.

This clonotype was detected a few times. The chain has TRBV9 and TRBJ2-1; D might be TRBD2 (5 bases). The CDR3 has 15 amino acids. Trimming removed 3 bases at V and 6 bases at J, with 16 bases between. Germline V CDR1 and CDR2: SGDLS, YYNGEE. CDR3 nucleotide sequence: TGTGCCAGCAGCGCCACCGGGGTAGTTTCCAATGAGCAGTTCTTC. It codes for CASSATGVVSNEQFF.

This chain connects TRBV9 to TRBJ2-5, with D possibly being TRBD1 (6 bases). Germline lookup yields CDR1 SGDLS and CDR2 YYNGEE. The CDR3 is 16 amino acids. V shed 0 bases and J shed 1 base, with 13 bases lying between them. In DNA form, the CDR3 reads TGTGCCAGCAGCGTAGCTACAGGGAAGGGCCAAGAGACCCAGTACTTC. Its protein is CASSVATGKGQETQYF.

The chain has TRBV10-3 and TRBJ2-1, with 8 bases fitting TRBD2. The tail of the sequence fits TRBJ2-7 better, so the J call may be wrong. The CDR3 loop spans 14 amino acids. CDR1 is ENHRY, CDR2 SYGVKD, per germline. In nucleotides, the CDR3 is TGTGCCACCCAGGGACTAGAGGTCTACTACGAGCAGTACTTC. Translating it yields CATQGLEVYYEQYF.

The chain joins TRBV5-1 to TRBJ2-5; D not certain. The DNA matches TRBJ2-7 better at its end, which makes the J call doubtful. Germline-derived CDR1 and CDR2 are SGHRS and YFSETQ. The CDR3 loop spans 13 amino acids. CDR3: CASSLVVAGEQYF. CDR3 sequence (DNA): TGCGCCAGCAGCTTGGTGGTTGCCGGCGAGCAGTACTTC.

The chain couples TRBV9 to TRBJ2-5, with 10 bases fitting TRBD2. Germline lookup yields CDR1 SGDLS and CDR2 YYNGEE. The J segment lost 5 bases and the V segment lost 0 bases, leaving 7 bases of the junction unmatched. This CDR3 has 16 amino acids. CDR3 region: CASSVGLAGVRETQYF. The DNA of the CDR3 is TGTGCCAGCAGCGTAGGGCTAGCGGGGGTCCGGGAGACCCAGTACTTC.

This clonotype was seen a handful of times. This rearrangement joins TRBV6-5 to TRBJ1-2; D is possibly TRBD1 (6 bases). The CDR3 covers 13 residues. Looked up from germline, CDR1 is MNHEY and CDR2 is SVGAGI. V lost 8 bases, J lost 4 bases, and 14 bases lay in between. CDR3 residues: CASSRQTGYGYTF. The CDR3 DNA follows: TGTGCCAGCTCCCGCCAGACAGGCTATGGCTACACCTTC.

This chain connects TRBV20-1 to TRBJ2-1; D possibly corresponds to TRBD1 (6 bases). V lost 2 bases, J lost 1 base, and 12 bases lay in between. This CDR3 is 15 amino acids long. CDR1 is DFQATT, CDR2 SNEGSKA, per germline (reference sequence). In DNA form, the CDR3 reads TGCAGTGCTAGAAAAGCCGGACAGTCCTACAATGAGCAGTTCTTC. Amino acid sequence: CSARKAGQSYNEQFF.

The J gene is TRBJ1-6, the V gene TRBV12-3 or TRBV12-4; no clear D gene. V lost 2 bases and J lost 8, with 10 bases in between. There are 14 residues in the CDR3. The CDR3 loop reads CASSLWVADSPLHF. Written as DNA, the CDR3 is TGTGCCAGCAGTTTATGGGTAGCTGATTCACCCCTCCACTTT.

This sequence joins TRBV6-6 and TRBJ2-5, with D hard to call. The V gene lost 0 bases and the J gene lost 0 bases, with 8 bases spanning the gap. Germline CDR1 reads MNHNY; CDR2 reads SVGAGI (reference sequence). This CDR3 spans 15 amino acids. CDR3 protein: CASSYSFEYQETQYF. Written as DNA, the CDR3 is TGTGCCAGCAGTTACTCGTTCGAGTACCAAGAGACCCAGTACTTC.

This chain connects TRBV5-6 to TRBJ2-7; the match to TRBD1 covers 9 bases. The CDR3 is 15 residues long. The junction had 14 bases not matched to a gene; V was cut back by 4 bases and J by 9 bases. Looked up from germline, CDR1 is SGHDT and CDR2 is YYEEEE. CDR3 coding DNA: TGTGCCAGCAGCCGACCCGGGACAGGGCTTAGCGGGCAGTACTTC. Amino acids: CASSRPGTGLSGQYF. Full variable domain (remainder filled in from reference TRBV5-6 and TRBJ2-7): DAGVTQSPTHLIKTRGQQVTLRCSPKSGHDTVSWYQQALGQGPQFIFQYYEEEERQRGNFPDRFSGHQFPNYSSELNVNALLLGDSALYLCASSRPGTGLSGQYFGPGTRLTVT.

In its sample, this clonotype was seen a few times. The chain uses TRBV5-1 and TRBJ1-5; D gene unclear. Germline V gives CDR1 SGHRS, CDR2 YFSETQ. V was clipped by 0 bases and J by 3 bases, with 10 bases between them. The CDR3 spans 15 residues. The CDR3 nucleotides are TGCGCCAGCAGCTTGGGAGAGGGCTTCAATCAGCCCCAGCATTTT. Translating it yields CASSLGEGFNQPQHF.

On this clonotype: One junction end disagrees with the germline gene, perhaps due to a read error. The chain couples TRBV3-1 to TRBJ2-7, with D possibly matching TRBD2 (7 bases). CDR1 is LGHDT and CDR2 is YNNKEL in the germline V gene (reference sequence). CDR3 length equals 16 residues. CDR3 DNA sequence: TGTGCCAGCAACCAAGACGGAGGGGGGGGCTCCTACGAGCAGTACTTC. Protein: CASNQDGGGGSYEQYF.

CDR3 region: CASSLGGAQDYEQYF. The CDR3 nucleotides are TGTGCCAGCAGCTTGGGGGGTGCACAGGACTACGAGCAGTACTTC. V and J are TRBV7-6 and TRBJ2-7, with D possibly matching TRBD2 (6 bases). The V and J ends lost 3 bases and 3 bases respectively, with 15 bases between them. This CDR3 has 15 amino acids. Germline-derived CDR1 and CDR2 are SGHVS and FNYEAQ.